The present T cell receptor (beta chain) was sequenced within a study of T cells after yellow fever vaccination. This CDR3 has 15 amino acids. J gave up 7 bases and V 2 bases, and 9 bases lay outside the gene matches. CDR1 and CDR2 from the germline V gene are DFQATT and SNEGSKA (reference sequence). TCRdb processed the 5' RACE reads anew with MiXCR; each CDR3 protein has one entry. The sample includes some 400,000 distinct CDR3 sequences, 6.2% of them seen just once. This chain uses TRBV20-1 with TRBJ2-2; 8 bases are a match to TRBD2. Sequencing used PBMCs, obtained 5 days after the yellow fever booster vaccination. This clonotype was obtained from a man between 25 and 39 years old who received the YFV17D yellow fever vaccine. CDR3 protein: CSARRSGRSGGELFF. CDR3 in DNA: TGCAGTGCTAGAAGAAGCGGGAGATCCGGCGGGGAGCTGTTTTTT.